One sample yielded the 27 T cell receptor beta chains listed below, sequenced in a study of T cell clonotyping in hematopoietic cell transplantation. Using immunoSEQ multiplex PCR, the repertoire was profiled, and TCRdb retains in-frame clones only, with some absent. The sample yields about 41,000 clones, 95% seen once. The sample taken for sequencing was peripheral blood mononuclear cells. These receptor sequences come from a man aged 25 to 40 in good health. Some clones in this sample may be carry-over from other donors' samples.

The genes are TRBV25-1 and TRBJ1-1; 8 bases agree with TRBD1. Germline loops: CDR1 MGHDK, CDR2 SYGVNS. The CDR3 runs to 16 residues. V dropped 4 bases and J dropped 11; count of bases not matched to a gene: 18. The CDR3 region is CASSGGSETGAIMAFF. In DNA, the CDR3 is TGTGCCAGCAGTGGGGGGTCAGAGACAGGGGCTATAATGGCTTTCTTT.

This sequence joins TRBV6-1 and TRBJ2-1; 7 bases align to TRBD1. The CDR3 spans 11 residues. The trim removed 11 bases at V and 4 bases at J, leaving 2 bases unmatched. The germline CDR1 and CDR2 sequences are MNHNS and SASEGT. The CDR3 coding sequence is TGTGCCGGGGACAGTTACAATGAGCAGTTCTTC. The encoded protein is CAGDSYNEQFF.

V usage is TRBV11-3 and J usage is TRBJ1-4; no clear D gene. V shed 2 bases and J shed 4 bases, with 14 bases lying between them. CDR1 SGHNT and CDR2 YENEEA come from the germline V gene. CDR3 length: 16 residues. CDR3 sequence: CASSLMGLGSNEKLFF. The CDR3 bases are TGTGCCAGCAGCTTAATGGGGTTGGGAAGTAATGAAAAACTGTTTTTT.

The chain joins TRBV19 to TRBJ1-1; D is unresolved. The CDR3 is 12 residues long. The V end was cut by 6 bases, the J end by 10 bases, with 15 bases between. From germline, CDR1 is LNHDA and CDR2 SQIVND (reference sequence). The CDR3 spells CASSRTYPGAFF. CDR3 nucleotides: TGTGCCAGTAGCAGGACCTACCCAGGAGCTTTCTTT.

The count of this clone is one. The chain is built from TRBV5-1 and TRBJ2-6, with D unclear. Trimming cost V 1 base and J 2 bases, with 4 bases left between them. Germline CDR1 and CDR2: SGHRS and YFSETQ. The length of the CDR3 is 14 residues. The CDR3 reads CASSLNAGANVLTF. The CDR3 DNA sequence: TGCGCCAGCAGCTTGAACGCTGGGGCCAACGTCCTGACTTTC. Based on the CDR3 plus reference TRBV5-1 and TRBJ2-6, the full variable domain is KAGVTQTPRYLIKTRGQQVTLSCSPISGHRSVSWYQQTPGQGLQFLFEYFSETQRNKGNFPGRFSGRQFSNSRSEMNVSTLELGDSALYLCASSLNAGANVLTFGAGSRLTVL.

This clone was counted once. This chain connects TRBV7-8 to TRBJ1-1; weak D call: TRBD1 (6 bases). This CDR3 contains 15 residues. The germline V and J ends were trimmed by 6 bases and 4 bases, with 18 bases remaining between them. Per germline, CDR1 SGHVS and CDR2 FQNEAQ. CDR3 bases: TGTGCCAGCAGTTCTAGGAGAAGAGGGGGCACTGAAGCTTTCTTT. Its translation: CASSSRRRGGTEAFF.

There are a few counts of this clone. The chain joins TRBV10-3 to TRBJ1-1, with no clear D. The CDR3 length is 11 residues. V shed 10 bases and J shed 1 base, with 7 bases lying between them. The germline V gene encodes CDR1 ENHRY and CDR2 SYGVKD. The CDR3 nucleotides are TGTGCCAGCGGAGAGAACACTGAAGCTTTCTTT. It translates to CASGENTEAFF.

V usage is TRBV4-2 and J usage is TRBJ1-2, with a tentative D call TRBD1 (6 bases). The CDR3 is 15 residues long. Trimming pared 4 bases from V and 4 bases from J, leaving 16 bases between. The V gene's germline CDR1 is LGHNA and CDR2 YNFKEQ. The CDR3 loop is CASSPQSDSSYGYTF. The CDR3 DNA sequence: TGTGCCAGCAGCCCCCAATCGGACAGCTCCTATGGCTACACCTTC.

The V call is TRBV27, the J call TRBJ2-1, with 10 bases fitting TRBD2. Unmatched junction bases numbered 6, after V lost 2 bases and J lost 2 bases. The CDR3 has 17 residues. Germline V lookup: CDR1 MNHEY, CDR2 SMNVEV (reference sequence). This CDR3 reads CASSLAPAGGTYNEQFF. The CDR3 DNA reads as TGTGCCAGCAGTTTAGCCCCAGCGGGAGGGACCTACAATGAGCAGTTCTTC.

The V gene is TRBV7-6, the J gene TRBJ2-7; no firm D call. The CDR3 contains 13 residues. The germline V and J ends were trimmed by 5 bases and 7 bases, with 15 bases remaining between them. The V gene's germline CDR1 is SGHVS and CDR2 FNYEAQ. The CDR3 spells CASSEGPSWEQYF. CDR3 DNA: TGTGCCAGCAGCGAAGGGCCTTCGTGGGAGCAGTACTTC.

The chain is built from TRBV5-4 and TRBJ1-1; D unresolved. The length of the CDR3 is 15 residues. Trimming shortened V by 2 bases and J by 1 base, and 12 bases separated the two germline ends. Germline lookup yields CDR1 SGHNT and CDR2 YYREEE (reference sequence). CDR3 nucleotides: TGTGCCAGCAGCTTTTCGCGTACAAAGAACACTGAAGCTTTCTTT. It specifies CASSFSRTKNTEAFF.

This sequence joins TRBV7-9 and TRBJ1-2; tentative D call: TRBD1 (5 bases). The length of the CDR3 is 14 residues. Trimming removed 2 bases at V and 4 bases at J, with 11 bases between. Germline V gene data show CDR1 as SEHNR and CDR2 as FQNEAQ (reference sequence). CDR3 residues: CASSLSGDPYGYTF. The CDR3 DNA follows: TGTGCCAGCAGCTTAAGCGGGGACCCCTATGGCTACACCTTC.

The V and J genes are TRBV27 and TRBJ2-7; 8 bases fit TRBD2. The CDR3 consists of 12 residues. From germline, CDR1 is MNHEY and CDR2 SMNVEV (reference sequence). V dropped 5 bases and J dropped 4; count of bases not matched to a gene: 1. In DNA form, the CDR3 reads TGTGCCAGCAGTCAGCGGGGGTACGAGCAGTACTTC. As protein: CASSQRGYEQYF.

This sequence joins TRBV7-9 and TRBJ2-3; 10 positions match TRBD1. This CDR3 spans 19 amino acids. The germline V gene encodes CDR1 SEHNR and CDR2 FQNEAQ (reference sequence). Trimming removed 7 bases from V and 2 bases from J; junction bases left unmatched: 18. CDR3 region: CASNLFLGQGILDTDTQYF. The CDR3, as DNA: TGTGCCAGCAACCTATTTTTGGGACAGGGGATTTTAGACACAGATACGCAGTATTTT.

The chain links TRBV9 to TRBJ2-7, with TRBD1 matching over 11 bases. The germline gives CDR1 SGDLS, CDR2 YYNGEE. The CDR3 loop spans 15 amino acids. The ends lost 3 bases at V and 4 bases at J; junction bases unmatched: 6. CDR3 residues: CASSEGTGGSYEQYF. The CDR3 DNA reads TGTGCCAGCAGCGAGGGGACAGGGGGATCGTACGAGCAGTACTTC.

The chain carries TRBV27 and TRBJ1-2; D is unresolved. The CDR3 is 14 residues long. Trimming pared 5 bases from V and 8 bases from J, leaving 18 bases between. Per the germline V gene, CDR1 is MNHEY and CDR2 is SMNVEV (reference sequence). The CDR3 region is CASSDGAGFGGYTF. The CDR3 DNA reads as TGTGCCAGCAGTGATGGCGCGGGGTTCGGGGGCTACACCTTC.

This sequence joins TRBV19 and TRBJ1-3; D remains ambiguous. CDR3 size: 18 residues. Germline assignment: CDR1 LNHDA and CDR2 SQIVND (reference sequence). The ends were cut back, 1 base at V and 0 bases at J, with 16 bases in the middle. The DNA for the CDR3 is TGTGCCAGTAGTATAGGGAGGGCCAGGTCCCGCTCTGGAAACACCATATATTTT. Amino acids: CASSIGRARSRSGNTIYF.

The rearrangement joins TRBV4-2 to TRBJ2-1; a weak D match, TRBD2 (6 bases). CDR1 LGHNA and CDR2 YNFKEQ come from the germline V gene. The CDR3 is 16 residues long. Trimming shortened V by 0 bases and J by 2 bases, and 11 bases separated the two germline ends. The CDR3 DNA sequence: TGTGCCAGCAGCCAAGAGGGGGGAGTCGCCTACAATGAGCAGTTCTTC. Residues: CASSQEGGVAYNEQFF.

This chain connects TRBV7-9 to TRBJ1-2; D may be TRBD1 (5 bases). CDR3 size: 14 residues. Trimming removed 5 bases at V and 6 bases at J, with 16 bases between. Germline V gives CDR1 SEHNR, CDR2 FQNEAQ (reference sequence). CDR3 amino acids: CASSPSDGADGYTF. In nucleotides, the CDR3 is TGTGCCAGCAGCCCCTCGGACGGGGCGGATGGCTACACCTTC.

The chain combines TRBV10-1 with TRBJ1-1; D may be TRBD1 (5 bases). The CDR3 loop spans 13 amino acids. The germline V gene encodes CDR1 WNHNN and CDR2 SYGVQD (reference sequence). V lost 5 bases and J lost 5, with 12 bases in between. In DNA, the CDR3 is TGCGCCAGCAGTCCAAGGGGAGGTACTGAAGCTTTCTTT. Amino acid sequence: CASSPRGGTEAFF.

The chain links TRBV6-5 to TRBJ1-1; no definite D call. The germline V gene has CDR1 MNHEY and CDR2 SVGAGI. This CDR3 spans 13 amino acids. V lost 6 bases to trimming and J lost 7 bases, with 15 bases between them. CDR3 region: CASSPRNSLEAFF. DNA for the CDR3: TGTGCCAGCAGCCCGAGAAACAGTCTTGAAGCTTTCTTT.

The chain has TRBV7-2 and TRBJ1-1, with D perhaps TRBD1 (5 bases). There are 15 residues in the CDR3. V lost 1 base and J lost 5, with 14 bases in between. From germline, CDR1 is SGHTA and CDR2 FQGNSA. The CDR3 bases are TGTGCCAGCAGCTTAGTAAAGGGGAGGAGTACTGAAGCTTTCTTT. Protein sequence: CASSLVKGRSTEAFF. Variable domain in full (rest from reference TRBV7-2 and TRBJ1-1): GAGVSQSPSNKVTEKGKDVELRCDPISGHTALYWYRQSLGQGLEFLIYFQGNSAPDKSGLPSDRFSAERTGGSVSTLTIQRTQQEDSAVYLCASSLVKGRSTEAFFGQGTRLTVV.

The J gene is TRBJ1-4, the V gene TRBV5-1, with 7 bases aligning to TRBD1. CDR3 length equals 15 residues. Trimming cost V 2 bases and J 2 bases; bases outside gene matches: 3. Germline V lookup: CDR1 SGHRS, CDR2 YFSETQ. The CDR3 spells CASSFQTGTNEKLFF. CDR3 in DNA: TGCGCCAGCAGCTTTCAGACAGGGACTAATGAAAAACTGTTTTTT.

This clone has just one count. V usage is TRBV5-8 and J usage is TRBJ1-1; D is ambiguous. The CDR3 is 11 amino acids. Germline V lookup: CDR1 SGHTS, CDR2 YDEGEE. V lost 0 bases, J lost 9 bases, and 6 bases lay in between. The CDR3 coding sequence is TGTGCCAGCAGCTTGGCCCAGAAAGCTTTCTTT. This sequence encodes CASSLAQKAFF.

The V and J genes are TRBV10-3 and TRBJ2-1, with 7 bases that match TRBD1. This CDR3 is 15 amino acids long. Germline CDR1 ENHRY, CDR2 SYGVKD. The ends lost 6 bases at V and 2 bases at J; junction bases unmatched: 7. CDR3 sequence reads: CAIRAGTAPYNEQFF. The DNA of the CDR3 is TGTGCCATCAGGGCCGGGACAGCACCCTACAATGAGCAGTTCTTC.

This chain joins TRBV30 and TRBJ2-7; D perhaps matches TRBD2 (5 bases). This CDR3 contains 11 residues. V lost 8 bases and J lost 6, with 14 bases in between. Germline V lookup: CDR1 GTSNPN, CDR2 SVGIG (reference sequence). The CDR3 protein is CAGIGGREQYF. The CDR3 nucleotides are TGTGCCGGAATTGGAGGCCGCGAGCAGTACTTC.

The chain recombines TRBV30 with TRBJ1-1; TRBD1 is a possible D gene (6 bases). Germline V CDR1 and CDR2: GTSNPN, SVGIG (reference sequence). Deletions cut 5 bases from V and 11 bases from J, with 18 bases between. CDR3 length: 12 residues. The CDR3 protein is CAWYKPGERAFF. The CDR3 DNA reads TGTGCCTGGTATAAACCAGGGGAAAGGGCTTTCTTT. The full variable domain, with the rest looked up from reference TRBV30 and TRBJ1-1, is SQTIHQWPATLVQPVGSPLSLECTVEGTSNPNLYWYRQAAGRGLQLLFYSVGIGQISSEVPQNLSASRPQDRQFILSSKKLLLSDSGFYLCAWYKPGERAFFGQGTRLTVV.